A single sample is the source of the 5 T cell receptor beta chains below, sequenced in a study of shared clonotypes between healthy human individuals. Assay used: immunoSEQ multiplex PCR; TCRdb lists only in-frame clones, some missing. The table includes 2.3 million or so clones, 93% detected once. Sequencing was carried out using naive CD4+ T cells from PBMCs. The sample's subset: CD45RA+ positively selected. The receptors stem from a man between 18 and 29 years old in good health. Some clones in this sample may be carry-over from other donors' samples.

The genes are TRBV15 and TRBJ2-1; 8 bases line up with TRBD2. The CDR3 totals 13 residues. Germline V gene data show CDR1 as LNHNV and CDR2 as YYDKDF (reference sequence). J lost 7 bases, V lost 7 bases, and 6 bases had no gene match. The CDR3 loop is CATNREGLNEQFF. The CDR3 DNA follows: TGTGCCACCAACCGGGAGGGCCTGAATGAGCAGTTCTTC.

The rearrangement links TRBV4-3 to TRBJ2-5; D might be TRBD1 or TRBD2, each matching 6 bases. The CDR3 runs to 19 residues. The V end was cut by 0 bases, the J end by 5 bases, with 25 bases between. The germline V gene has CDR1 LGHNA and CDR2 YSLEER. In nucleotides, the CDR3 is TGCGCCAGCAGCCAAGATCGGGCTAGCGACAGGTCCCGCAGGGAGACCCAGTACTTC. Its protein product is CASSQDRASDRSRRETQYF.

This clone appeared a single time. The chain recombines TRBV28 with TRBJ2-7; 9 bases fit TRBD1. CDR1 is MDHEN and CDR2 is SYDVKM in the germline V gene. V dropped 10 bases and J dropped 4; count of bases not matched to a gene: 20. The CDR3 spans 17 residues. The CDR3 sequence is CATLLGGLGTGSYEQYF. As DNA, the CDR3 is TGTGCCACTCTGTTAGGAGGTCTTGGGACAGGGTCGTACGAGCAGTACTTC.

The chain carries TRBV28 and TRBJ1-4, with D possibly being TRBD1 (5 bases). Germline V gene sequence: CDR1 MDHEN, CDR2 SYDVKM. The CDR3 extends over 17 amino acids. With 6 bases removed from V and 2 bases from J, the gap between germline ends came to 19 bases. CDR3 region: CASSPPFGWGTNEKLFF. The CDR3 DNA reads TGTGCCAGCAGCCCTCCTTTCGGGTGGGGCACTAATGAAAAACTGTTTTTT. The variable domain in full, with the rest retrieved from reference TRBV28 and TRBJ1-4, is DVKVTQSSRYLVKRTGEKVFLECVQDMDHENMFWYRQDPGLGLRLIYFSYDVKMKEKGDIPEGYSVSREKKERFSLILESASTNQTSMYLCASSPPFGWGTNEKLFFGSGTQLSVL.

Comments on this clone: At one end, the junction sequence differs from germline, possibly due to a read error. The rearrangement joins TRBV23-1 to TRBJ1-5; D unresolved. TRBV23-1 is annotated as an ORF whose role is uncertain. This CDR3 is 11 amino acids long. The CDR3 is CASSPSFRDPF. Here the CDR3 DNA reads TGCGCCAGCAGCCCCAGCTTTCGGGATCCATTT.